The 10 T cell receptor beta chains listed next were all sequenced from one sample in a study of lymphopenia after photon versus proton radiotherapy. Assay: immunoSEQ multiplex PCR; the TCRdb copy retains only in-frame clones and omits some. The sample lists roughly 49,000 clones, roughly 90% occurring once. This material consisted of peripheral blood, taken from a patient treated with photon-based radiotherapy. These receptors originate from a woman between 40 and 50 years old with cholangiocarcinoma.

J is TRBJ2-3 and V is TRBV27; D is ambiguous. CDR3 length: 13 amino acids. Trimming pared 3 bases from V and 5 bases from J, leaving 9 bases between. CDR1 is MNHEY and CDR2 is SMNVEV in the germline V gene (reference sequence). DNA for the CDR3: TGTGCCAGCAGTTTGTCCCATGGAGATACGCAGTATTTT. It specifies CASSLSHGDTQYF.

This clone appeared a single time. The chain links TRBV30 to TRBJ2-7, with TRBD1 as a possible D gene (5 bases). Trimming removed 2 bases at V and 4 bases at J, with 12 bases between. CDR1 is GTSNPN, CDR2 SVGIG, per germline (reference sequence). CDR3 length equals 13 residues. This CDR3 is CAWSPQAGYEQYF. The CDR3, as DNA: TGTGCCTGGAGTCCCCAAGCAGGGTACGAGCAGTACTTC.

This sequence joins TRBV7-8 and TRBJ2-7; D gene unclear. The CDR3 totals 13 residues. CDR1 SGHVS and CDR2 FQNEAQ come from the germline V gene. V lost 1 base, J lost 2 bases, and 6 bases lay in between. DNA of the CDR3: TGTGCCAGCAGCTTAGACAGCCCCTACGAGCAGTACTTC. As protein: CASSLDSPYEQYF.

The chain is built from TRBV9 and TRBJ2-1; 7 bases map to TRBD2. Germline lookup yields CDR1 SGDLS and CDR2 YYNGEE. Trimming took 2 bases from V and 3 from J; bases not matched to a gene: 2. The CDR3 has 14 amino acids. CDR3 residues: CASSVSGVYNEQFF. The CDR3 region has the DNA TGTGCCAGCAGCGTGAGCGGGGTCTACAATGAGCAGTTCTTC.

V gene TRBV13 combines with J gene TRBJ2-7; D may be TRBD2 (6 bases). CDR1 is PRHDT, CDR2 FYEKMQ, per germline (reference sequence). V was cut by 8 bases and J by 1 base, with 12 bases left in between. The CDR3 extends over 13 amino acids. The CDR3 here is CASGSGDSYEQYF. As DNA, the CDR3 is TGTGCCAGCGGGTCGGGAGATTCCTACGAGCAGTACTTC.

CDR3 nucleotide sequence: TGTGCCAGCAGCTTAGCCTCCAGGGGGGGAGAGCAGTACTTC. This encodes CASSLASRGGEQYF. The rearrangement joins TRBV7-2 to TRBJ2-7; either TRBD1 or TRBD2 may supply D (7 bases each). Per the germline V gene, CDR1 is SGHTA and CDR2 is FQGNSA. This CDR3 is built from 14 residues. Trimming stripped 0 bases from V and 7 bases from J, with 13 bases between. Combining the CDR3 with reference TRBV7-2 and TRBJ2-7 gives the whole variable domain GAGVSQSPSNKVTEKGKDVELRCDPISGHTALYWYRQSLGQGLEFLIYFQGNSAPDKSGLPSDRFSAERTGGSVSTLTIQRTQQEDSAVYLCASSLASRGGEQYFGPGTRLTVT.

This sequence joins TRBV6-5 and TRBJ2-5, with D perhaps TRBD2 (5 bases). CDR1 and CDR2 (germline): MNHEY, SVGAGI. The CDR3 has 14 residues. Trimming pared 0 bases from V and 5 bases from J, leaving 10 bases between. Here the CDR3 reads CASSYSGRGETQYF. DNA of the CDR3: TGTGCCAGCAGTTACTCGGGCCGCGGGGAGACCCAGTACTTC.

The chain carries TRBV6-5 and TRBJ2-7; possible D gene TRBD1, 6 bases. Germline V CDR1 and CDR2: MNHEY, SVGAGI. V lost 5 bases, J lost 5 bases, and 10 bases lay in between. The CDR3 length is 12 residues. DNA for the CDR3: TGTGCCAGCAGTAAAGGGGGAGACGAGCAGTACTTC. Protein sequence: CASSKGGDEQYF.

The V gene is TRBV5-1, the J gene TRBJ1-5, with D maybe TRBD1 (6 bases). Germline CDR1 SGHRS, CDR2 YFSETQ. This CDR3 contains 15 residues. The V and J ends lost 2 bases and 2 bases respectively, with 11 bases between them. The CDR3 coding sequence is TGCGCCAGCAGCTTACAGGGTGGGGGCAATCAGCCCCAGCATTTT. Its translation is CASSLQGGGNQPQHF. The full variable domain, in which reference TRBV5-1 and TRBJ1-5 provide the parts outside the CDR3, is KAGVTQTPRYLIKTRGQQVTLSCSPISGHRSVSWYQQTPGQGLQFLFEYFSETQRNKGNFPGRFSGRQFSNSRSEMNVSTLELGDSALYLCASSLQGGGNQPQHFGDGTRLSIL.

This chain links TRBV5-1 with TRBJ2-6; no definite D call. V was clipped by 4 bases and J by 1 base, with 18 bases between them. This CDR3 is 18 amino acids long. In germline, CDR1 is SGHRS, CDR2 YFSETQ. The CDR3 DNA reads as TGCGCCAGCAGCATTTGGGCAGGAAAACCTTCTGGGGCCAACGTCCTGACTTTC. The encoded protein is CASSIWAGKPSGANVLTF.